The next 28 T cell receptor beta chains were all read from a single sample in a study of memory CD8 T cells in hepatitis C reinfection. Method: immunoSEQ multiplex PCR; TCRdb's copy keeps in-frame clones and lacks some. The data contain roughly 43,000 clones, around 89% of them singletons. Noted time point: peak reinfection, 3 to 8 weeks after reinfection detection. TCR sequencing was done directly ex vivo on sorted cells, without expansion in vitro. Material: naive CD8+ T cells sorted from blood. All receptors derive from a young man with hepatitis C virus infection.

Here the CDR3 reads CATSRDQIQPQHF. The CDR3 DNA reads as TGTGCCACCAGCAGAGATCAGATTCAGCCCCAGCATTTT. The chain links TRBV15 to TRBJ1-5, with D unresolved. Trimming stripped 0 bases from V and 6 bases from J, with 6 bases between. This CDR3 has 13 residues. The V gene's germline CDR1 is LNHNV and CDR2 YYDKDF (reference sequence).

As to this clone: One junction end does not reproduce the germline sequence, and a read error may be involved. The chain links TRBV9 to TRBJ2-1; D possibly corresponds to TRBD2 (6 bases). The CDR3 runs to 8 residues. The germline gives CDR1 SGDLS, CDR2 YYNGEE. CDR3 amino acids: CASSREVF. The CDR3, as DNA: TGTGCCAGCAGCAGGGAGGTCTTC.

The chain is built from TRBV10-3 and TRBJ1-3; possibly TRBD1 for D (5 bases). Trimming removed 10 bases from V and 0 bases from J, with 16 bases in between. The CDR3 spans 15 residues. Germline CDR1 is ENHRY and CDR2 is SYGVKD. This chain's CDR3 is CATLEGPYSGNTIYF. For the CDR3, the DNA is TGTGCCACTTTGGAGGGGCCTTACTCTGGAAACACCATATATTTT.

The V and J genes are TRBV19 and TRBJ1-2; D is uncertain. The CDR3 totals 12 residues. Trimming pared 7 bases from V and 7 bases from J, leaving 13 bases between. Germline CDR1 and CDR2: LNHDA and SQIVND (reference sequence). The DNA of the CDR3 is TGTGCCAGTACTGCAGGTGAACTTGGCTACACCTTC. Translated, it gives CASTAGELGYTF. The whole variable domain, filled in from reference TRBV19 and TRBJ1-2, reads DGGITQSPKYLFRKEGQNVTLSCEQNLNHDAMYWYRQDPGQGLRLIYYSQIVNDFQKGDIAEGYSVSREKKESFPLTVTSAQKNPTAFYLCASTAGELGYTFGSGTRLTVV.

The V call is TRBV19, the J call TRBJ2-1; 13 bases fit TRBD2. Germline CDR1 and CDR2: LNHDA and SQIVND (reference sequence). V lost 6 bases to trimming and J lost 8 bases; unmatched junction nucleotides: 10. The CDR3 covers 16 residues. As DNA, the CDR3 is TGTGCCAGTAGATCCGGGACTAGCGGGATTTGGGATGAGCAGTTCTTC. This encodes CASRSGTSGIWDEQFF.

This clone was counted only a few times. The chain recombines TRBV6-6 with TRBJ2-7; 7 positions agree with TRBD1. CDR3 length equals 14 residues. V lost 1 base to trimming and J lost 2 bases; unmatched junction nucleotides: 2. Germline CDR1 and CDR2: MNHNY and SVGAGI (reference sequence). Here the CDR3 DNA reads TGTGCCAGCAGTTACTTGCAGGGGGCCTACGAGCAGTACTTC. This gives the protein CASSYLQGAYEQYF.

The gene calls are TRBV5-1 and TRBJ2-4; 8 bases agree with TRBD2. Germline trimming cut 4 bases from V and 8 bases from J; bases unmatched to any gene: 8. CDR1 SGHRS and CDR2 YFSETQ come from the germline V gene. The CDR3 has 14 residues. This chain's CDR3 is CASSPGDSGDIQYF. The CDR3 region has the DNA TGCGCCAGCAGCCCGGGTGATAGCGGGGACATTCAGTACTTC. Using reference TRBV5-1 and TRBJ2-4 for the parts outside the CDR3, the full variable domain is KAGVTQTPRYLIKTRGQQVTLSCSPISGHRSVSWYQQTPGQGLQFLFEYFSETQRNKGNFPGRFSGRQFSNSRSEMNVSTLELGDSALYLCASSPGDSGDIQYFGAGTRLSVL.

The CDR3 here is CASGNPDSFSSYNSPLHF. The CDR3 nucleotides are TGTGCCAGCGGCAACCCGGACAGTTTTAGCTCCTATAATTCACCCCTCCACTTT. The gene calls are TRBV5-4 and TRBJ1-6; TRBD1 is a possible D gene (6 bases). V lost 7 bases and J 0 bases, leaving 20 bases between the germline ends. This CDR3 contains 18 residues. Germline values: CDR1 SGHNT, CDR2 YYREEE (reference sequence).

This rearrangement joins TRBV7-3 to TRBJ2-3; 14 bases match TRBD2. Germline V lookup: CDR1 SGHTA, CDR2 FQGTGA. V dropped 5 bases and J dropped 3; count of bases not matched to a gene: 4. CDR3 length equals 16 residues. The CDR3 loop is CASSPGTSGRTDTQYF. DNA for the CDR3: TGTGCCAGCAGCCCTGGGACTAGCGGGAGAACAGATACGCAGTATTTT. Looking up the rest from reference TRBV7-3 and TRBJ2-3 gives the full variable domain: GAGVSQTPSNKVTEKGKYVELRCDPISGHTALYWYRQSLGQGPEFLIYFQGTGAADDSGLPNDRFFAVRPEGSVSTLKIQRTERGDSAVYLCASSPGTSGRTDTQYFGPGTRLTVL.

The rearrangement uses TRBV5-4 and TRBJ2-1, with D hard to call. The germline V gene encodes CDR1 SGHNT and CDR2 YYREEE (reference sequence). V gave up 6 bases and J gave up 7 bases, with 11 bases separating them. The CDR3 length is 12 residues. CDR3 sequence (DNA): TGTGCCAGCAACCTAGGAGTGAATGAGCAGTTCTTC. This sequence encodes CASNLGVNEQFF.

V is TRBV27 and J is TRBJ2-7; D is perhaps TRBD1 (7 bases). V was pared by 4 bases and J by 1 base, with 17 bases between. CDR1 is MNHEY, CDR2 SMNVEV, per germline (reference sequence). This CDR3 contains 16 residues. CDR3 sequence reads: CASSWSAGQTSYEQYF. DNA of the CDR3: TGTGCCAGCAGTTGGAGCGCGGGACAGACATCCTACGAGCAGTACTTC.

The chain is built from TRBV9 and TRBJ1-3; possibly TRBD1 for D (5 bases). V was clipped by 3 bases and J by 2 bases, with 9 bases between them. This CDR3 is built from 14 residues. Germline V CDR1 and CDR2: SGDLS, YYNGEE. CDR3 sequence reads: CASSAAGAGNTIYF. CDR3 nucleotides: TGTGCCAGCAGCGCTGCGGGGGCTGGAAACACCATATATTTT.

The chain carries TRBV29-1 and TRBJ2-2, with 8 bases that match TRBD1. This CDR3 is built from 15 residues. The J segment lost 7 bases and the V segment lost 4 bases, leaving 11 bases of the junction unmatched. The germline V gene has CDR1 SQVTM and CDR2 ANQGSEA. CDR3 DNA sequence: TGCAGCGTTGGTGGGGAGACAGGGGTCGTCGGGGAGCTGTTTTTT. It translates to CSVGGETGVVGELFF.

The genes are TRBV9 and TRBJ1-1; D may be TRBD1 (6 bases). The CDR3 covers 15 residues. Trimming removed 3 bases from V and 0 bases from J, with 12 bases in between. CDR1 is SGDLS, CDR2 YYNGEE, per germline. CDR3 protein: CASSAGAAMNTEAFF. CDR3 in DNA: TGTGCCAGCAGCGCAGGGGCGGCCATGAACACTGAAGCTTTCTTT.

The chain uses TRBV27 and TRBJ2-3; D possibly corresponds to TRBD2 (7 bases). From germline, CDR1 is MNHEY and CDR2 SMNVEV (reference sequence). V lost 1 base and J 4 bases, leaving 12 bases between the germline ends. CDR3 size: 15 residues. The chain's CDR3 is CASSLWGGRADTQYF. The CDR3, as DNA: TGTGCCAGCAGTTTATGGGGGGGGCGGGCAGATACGCAGTATTTT.

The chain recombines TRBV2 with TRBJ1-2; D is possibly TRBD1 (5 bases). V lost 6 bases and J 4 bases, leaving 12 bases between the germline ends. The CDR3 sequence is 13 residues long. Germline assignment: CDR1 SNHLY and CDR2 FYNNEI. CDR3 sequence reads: CASRDQGTYGYTF. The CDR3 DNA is TGTGCCAGCAGGGACCAGGGTACCTATGGCTACACCTTC.

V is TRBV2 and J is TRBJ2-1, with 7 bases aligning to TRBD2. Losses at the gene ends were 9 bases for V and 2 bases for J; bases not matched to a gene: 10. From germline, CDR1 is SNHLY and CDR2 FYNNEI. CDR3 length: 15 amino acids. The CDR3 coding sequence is TGTGCCAGTGGGGGAGGGAGAGTAGCCTACAATGAGCAGTTCTTC. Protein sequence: CASGGGRVAYNEQFF.

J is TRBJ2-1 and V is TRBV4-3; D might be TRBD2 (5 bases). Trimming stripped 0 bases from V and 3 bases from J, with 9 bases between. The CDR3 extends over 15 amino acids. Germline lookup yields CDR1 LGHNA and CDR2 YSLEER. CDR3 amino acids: CASSQELVGYNEQFF. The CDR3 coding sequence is TGCGCCAGCAGCCAAGAACTAGTGGGCTACAATGAGCAGTTCTTC.

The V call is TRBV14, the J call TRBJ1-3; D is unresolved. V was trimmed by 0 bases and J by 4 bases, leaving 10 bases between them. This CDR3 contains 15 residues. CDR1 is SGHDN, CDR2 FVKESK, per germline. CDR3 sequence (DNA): TGTGCCAGCAGCCAAGATGAGCAGGCGGGAAACACCATATATTTT. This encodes CASSQDEQAGNTIYF.

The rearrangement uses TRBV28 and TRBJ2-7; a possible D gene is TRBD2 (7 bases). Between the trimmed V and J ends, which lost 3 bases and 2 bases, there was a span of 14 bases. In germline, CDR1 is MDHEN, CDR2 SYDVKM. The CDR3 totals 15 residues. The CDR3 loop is CASSFDGGATYEQYV. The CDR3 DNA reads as TGTGCCAGCAGTTTTGATGGGGGGGCCACCTACGAGCAGTACGTC.

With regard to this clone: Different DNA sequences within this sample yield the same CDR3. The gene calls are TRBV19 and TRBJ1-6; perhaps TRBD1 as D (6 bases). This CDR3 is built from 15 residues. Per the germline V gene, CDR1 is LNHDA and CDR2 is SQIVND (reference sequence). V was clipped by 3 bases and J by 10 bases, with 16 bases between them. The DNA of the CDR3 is TGTGCCAGTAGTATCCAACGACAGGATCACTCACCCCTCCACTTT. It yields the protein CASSIQRQDHSPLHF.

The CDR3 bases are TGTGCCAGCCGACCCCACACAGGAATCAATGAGCAGTTCTTC. This encodes CASRPHTGINEQFF. The rearrangement links TRBV6-5 to TRBJ2-1, with D possibly being TRBD1 (5 bases). Germline CDR1 reads MNHEY; CDR2 reads SVGAGI. The CDR3 is 14 residues long. V was trimmed by 8 bases and J by 6 bases, leaving 17 bases between them.

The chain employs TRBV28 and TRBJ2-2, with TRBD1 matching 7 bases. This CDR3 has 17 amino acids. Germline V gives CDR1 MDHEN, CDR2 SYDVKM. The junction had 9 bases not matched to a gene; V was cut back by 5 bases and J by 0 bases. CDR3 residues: CASSGRDRASNTGELFF. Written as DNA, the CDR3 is TGTGCCAGCAGTGGGAGAGACAGGGCCTCGAACACCGGGGAGCTGTTTTTT.

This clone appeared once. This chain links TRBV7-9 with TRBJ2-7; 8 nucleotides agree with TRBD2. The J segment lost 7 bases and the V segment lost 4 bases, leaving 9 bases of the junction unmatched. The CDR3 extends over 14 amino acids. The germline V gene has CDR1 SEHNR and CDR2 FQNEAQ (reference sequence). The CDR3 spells CASSSSGRGWEQYF. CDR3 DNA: TGTGCCAGCAGCTCGAGCGGGAGAGGATGGGAGCAGTACTTC.

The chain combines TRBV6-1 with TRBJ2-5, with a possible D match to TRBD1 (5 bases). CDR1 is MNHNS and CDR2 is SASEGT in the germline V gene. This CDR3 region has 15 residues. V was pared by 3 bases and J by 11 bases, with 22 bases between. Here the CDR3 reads CASSDPNGQSSEQYF. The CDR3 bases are TGTGCCAGCAGTGACCCAAACGGACAATCCTCGGAGCAGTACTTC.

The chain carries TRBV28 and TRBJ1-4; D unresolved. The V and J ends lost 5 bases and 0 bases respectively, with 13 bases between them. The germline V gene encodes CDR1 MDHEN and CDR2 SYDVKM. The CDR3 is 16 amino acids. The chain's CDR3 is CASSAYAGTTNEKLFF. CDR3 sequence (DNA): TGTGCCAGCAGTGCCTACGCAGGAACAACTAATGAAAAACTGTTTTTT. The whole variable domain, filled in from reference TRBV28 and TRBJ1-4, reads DVKVTQSSRYLVKRTGEKVFLECVQDMDHENMFWYRQDPGLGLRLIYFSYDVKMKEKGDIPEGYSVSREKKERFSLILESASTNQTSMYLCASSAYAGTTNEKLFFGSGTQLSVL.

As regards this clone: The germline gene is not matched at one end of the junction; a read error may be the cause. The chain's CDR3 is CASSQDLGLGTEAFF. Written as DNA, the CDR3 is TGCGCCAGCAGCCAAGATCTTGGACTAGGGACTGAAGCTTTCTTT. The chain employs TRBV5-4 and TRBJ1-1; D remains unclear. Germline V gene lookup returns CDR1 SGHNT and CDR2 YYREEE (reference sequence). The CDR3 covers 15 residues.

CDR3 amino acids: CASSSTTGIHEQYF. CDR3 sequence (DNA): TGTGCCAGTAGTTCCACGACAGGGATCCACGAGCAGTACTTC. This chain connects TRBV19 to TRBJ2-7; 7 bases fit TRBD1. Germline lookup yields CDR1 LNHDA and CDR2 SQIVND (reference sequence). This CDR3 is 14 amino acids long. J lost 5 bases, V lost 5 bases, and 9 bases had no gene match.